Following are 18 T cell receptor beta chains from one sample sequenced in a study of blood T cells in healthy people across ages. Sample-barcoded 5' priming and a J-beta primer mix drove a second PCR of roughly 6 to 12 cycles. TCRdb analysed the 5' RACE reads with MiXCR anew, one entry per CDR3 protein. Among some 790,000 distinct CDR3 sequences, around 26% were seen once, and the ten largest hold approximately 15%. The sequenced sample was blood. These receptors all stem from a woman older than 75 in good health.

This clonotype was seen many times. The chain joins TRBV18 to TRBJ1-2; D is possibly TRBD1 (6 bases). CDR3 length: 15 amino acids. CDR1 is KGHSH and CDR2 is LQKENI in the germline V gene. Deletions cut 0 bases from V and 3 bases from J, with 11 bases between. CDR3 in DNA: TGTGCCAGCTCACCACCGGGCCACAGGGACTATGGCTACACCTTC. As protein: CASSPPGHRDYGYTF.

This chain connects TRBV7-2 to TRBJ2-5; 7 bases map to TRBD1. Germline V CDR1 and CDR2: SGHTA, FQGNSA. This CDR3 has 13 residues. Trimming cost V 7 bases and J 9 bases; bases outside gene matches: 11. The DNA of the CDR3 is TGTGCCAGCAAAAGACGACAGGGTTTGGCCCAGTACTTC. It translates to CASKRRQGLAQYF.

This clonotype has ten or more counts. The CDR3 DNA reads TGCAGTGCTAGTCCAAACGGTGGCTACACCTTC. It codes for CSASPNGGYTF. The rearrangement uses TRBV20-1 and TRBJ1-2; D remains ambiguous. Trimming stripped 3 bases from V and 7 bases from J, with 9 bases between. CDR3 length equals 11 residues. Germline-derived CDR1 and CDR2 are DFQATT and SNEGSKA (reference sequence).

This clonotype was picked up many times. V gene TRBV20-1 combines with J gene TRBJ1-2; D unresolved. The CDR3 has 13 residues. CDR1 and CDR2 (germline): DFQATT, SNEGSKA (reference sequence). Trimming left V 6 bases short and J 6 bases short, with 17 bases between. CDR3 DNA sequence: TGCAGTGCCCCAAGTTGGGGATTCGATGGCTACACCTTC. Translation gives CSAPSWGFDGYTF.

This clonotype was recorded at least ten times. This chain uses TRBV20-1 with TRBJ2-3; no definite D call. Germline CDR1 and CDR2: DFQATT and SNEGSKA (reference sequence). This CDR3 has 13 amino acids. Trimming shortened V by 2 bases and J by 4 bases, and 10 bases separated the two germline ends. The CDR3 coding sequence is TGCAGTGCTAGAAAGGCTCCGTCAGATACGCAGTATTTT. This codes for CSARKAPSDTQYF.

Many counts were recorded for this clonotype. J is TRBJ2-5 and V is TRBV7-6; 11 bases fit TRBD2. After removal of 5 bases from V and 4 bases from J, the junction contained 12 bases not matched to a gene. Germline CDR1 reads SGHVS; CDR2 reads FNYEAQ. The CDR3 loop spans 17 amino acids. CDR3 sequence: CASSPVGLAGGSETQYF. As DNA, the CDR3 is TGTGCCAGCAGCCCGGTCGGCCTAGCGGGGGGTTCAGAGACCCAGTACTTC.

This clonotype showed up many times. This CDR3 is CASSPPSGEETQYF. CDR3 nucleotides: TGTGCCAGCTCACCACCGTCGGGGGAAGAGACCCAGTACTTC. The gene calls are TRBV18 and TRBJ2-5, with TRBD2 as a possible D gene (6 bases). There are 14 residues in the CDR3. The germline CDR1 and CDR2 sequences are KGHSH and LQKENI. The V and J ends lost 0 bases and 3 bases respectively, with 8 bases between them.

This clonotype appeared many times. This sequence joins TRBV14 and TRBJ2-1; D unclear. The V end was cut by 4 bases, the J end by 6 bases, with 7 bases between. Per germline, CDR1 SGHDN and CDR2 FVKESK. This CDR3 spans 12 amino acids. The CDR3 DNA is TGTGCCAGCAGCCCGAGCGCCAATGAGCAGTTCTTC. As protein: CASSPSANEQFF.

The chain links TRBV7-2 to TRBJ2-2; TRBD1 aligns across 8 bases. The CDR3 consists of 15 residues. The V gene's germline CDR1 is SGHTA and CDR2 FQGNSA. Trimming at V came to 6 bases and at J to 1 base, leaving 4 bases not matched to a gene. In DNA form, the CDR3 reads TGTGCCAGCAGACACGGACAGGGGAACACCGGGGAGCTGTTTTTT. Its translation: CASRHGQGNTGELFF.

A single count supports this clonotype. V is TRBV7-9 and J is TRBJ1-2; 7 positions agree with TRBD1. Germline CDR1 is SEHNR and CDR2 is FQNEAQ (reference sequence). V gave up 9 bases and J gave up 4 bases; unmatched junction bases: 8. This CDR3 is built from 13 residues. CDR3 DNA sequence: TGTGCCAGTGCCGACAGGGTCTCCTATGGCTACACCTTC. Translating gives CASADRVSYGYTF. Combining the CDR3 with reference TRBV7-9 and TRBJ1-2 gives the whole variable domain DTGVSQNPRHKITKRGQNVTFRCDPISEHNRLYWYRQTLGQGPEFLTYFQNEAQLEKSRLLSDRFSAERPKGSFSTLEIQRTEQGDSAMYLCASADRVSYGYTFGSGTRLTVV.

Turning to this clonotype: Possible read error: a much larger clone is one base away. The gene calls are TRBV20-1 and TRBJ1-4; TRBD1 agrees at 9 bases. With V trimmed by 7 bases and J by 3 bases, 3 bases remained unmatched. The germline gives CDR1 DFQATT, CDR2 SNEGSKA (reference sequence). This CDR3 has 13 amino acids. CDR3 in amino acids: CSGGDRANEKLFF. The DNA for the CDR3 is TGCAGTGGAGGGGACAGGGCTAATGAAAAACTGTTTTTT.

The sample holds many counts of this clonotype. The chain joins TRBV14 to TRBJ1-2; unclear D gene. The CDR3 consists of 13 residues. Germline CDR1 is SGHDN and CDR2 is FVKESK. Trimming cost V 1 base and J 3 bases, with 6 bases left between them. The CDR3 nucleotides read TGTGCCAGCAGCCAAGCGGGGTACTATGGCTACACCTTC. Residues: CASSQAGYYGYTF.

This clonotype has at least ten counts. The CDR3 reads CASSDIGKLAGGREQFF. The CDR3 region has the DNA TGTGCCAGCAGCGATATCGGGAAGCTAGCGGGGGGGCGTGAGCAGTTCTTC. This chain uses TRBV7-2 with TRBJ2-1; 12 bases map to TRBD2. The length of the CDR3 is 17 residues. V lost 5 bases and J lost 9; bases outside the gene matches: 14. CDR1 is SGHTA and CDR2 is FQGNSA in the germline V gene.

This chain connects TRBV9 to TRBJ2-7; D possibly corresponds to TRBD1 (6 bases). The J call could be wrong; TRBJ2-5 is a better fit for the DNA end. Germline CDR1 and CDR2: SGDLS and YYNGEE. CDR3 length: 16 amino acids. CDR3 nucleotide sequence: TGTGCCAGCAGCCAACGCAGGGACCTTAGGGGGGAGACCCAGTACTTC. Translation: CASSQRRDLRGETQYF.

The chain combines TRBV28 with TRBJ1-5, with D tentatively TRBD1 (5 bases). V was cut by 3 bases and J by 1 base, with 10 bases left in between. The CDR3 is 15 amino acids. Germline CDR1 MDHEN, CDR2 SYDVKM. As DNA, the CDR3 is TGTGCCAGCAGTTTTGGCGGGGGGAGCAATCAGCCCCAGCATTTT. Translated, it gives CASSFGGGSNQPQHF.

The rearrangement joins TRBV7-8 to TRBJ2-4; D is uncertain. The CDR3 is made up of 16 amino acids. Germline CDR1 reads SGHVS; CDR2 reads FQNEAQ. With 1 base removed from V and 0 bases from J, the gap between germline ends came to 10 bases. CDR3 amino acids: CASSLGTSLAKNIQYF. In DNA, the CDR3 is TGTGCCAGCAGCTTAGGTACCTCCCTAGCCAAAAACATTCAGTACTTC.

This clonotype appeared a few times. A much larger clone is a single base away; this may be a read error. The chain employs TRBV5-5 and TRBJ2-3, with D possibly TRBD1 on 5 matching bases. Germline values: CDR1 SGHKS, CDR2 YYEKEE (reference sequence). Trimming removed 10 bases at V and 3 bases at J, with 21 bases between. The CDR3 loop spans 15 amino acids. The CDR3 loop reads CAGGSGNGFTDTQYF. The CDR3 DNA follows: TGTGCCGGCGGCTCAGGGAATGGGTTTACAGATACGCAGTATTTT.

About this clonotype itself: Since a much larger clone is just one base distant, this may be a read error. The chain combines TRBV7-9 with TRBJ2-7; 12 bases align to TRBD2. Unmatched junction bases numbered 5, after V lost 5 bases and J lost 3 bases. The CDR3 is 15 residues long. Germline V CDR1 and CDR2: SEHNR, FQNEAQ (reference sequence). The CDR3 loop reads CASSPGLAGLYEQYF. In DNA form, the CDR3 reads TGTGCCAGCAGCCCCGGACTAGCGGGGCTCTACGAGCAGTACTTC.